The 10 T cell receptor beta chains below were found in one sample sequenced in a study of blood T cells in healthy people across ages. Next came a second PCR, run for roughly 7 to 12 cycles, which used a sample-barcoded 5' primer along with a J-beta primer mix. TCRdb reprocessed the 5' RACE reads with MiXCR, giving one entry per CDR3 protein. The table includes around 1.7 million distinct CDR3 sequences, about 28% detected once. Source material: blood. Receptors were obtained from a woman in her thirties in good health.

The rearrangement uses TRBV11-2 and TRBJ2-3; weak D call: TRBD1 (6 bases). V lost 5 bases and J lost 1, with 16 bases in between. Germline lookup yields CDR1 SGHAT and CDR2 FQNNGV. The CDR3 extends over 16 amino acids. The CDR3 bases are TGTGCCAGCAGCCCTCAGACAGGCCGGGGCACAGATACGCAGTATTTT. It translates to CASSPQTGRGTDTQYF.

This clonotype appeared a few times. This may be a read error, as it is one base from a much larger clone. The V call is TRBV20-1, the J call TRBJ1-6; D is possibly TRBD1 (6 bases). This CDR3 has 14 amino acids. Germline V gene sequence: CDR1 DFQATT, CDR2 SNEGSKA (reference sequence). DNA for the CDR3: TGCAGTGCTCGACAGGAGGAGTGGAATTCACCCCCCCACTTT. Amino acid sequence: CSARQEEWNSPPHF.

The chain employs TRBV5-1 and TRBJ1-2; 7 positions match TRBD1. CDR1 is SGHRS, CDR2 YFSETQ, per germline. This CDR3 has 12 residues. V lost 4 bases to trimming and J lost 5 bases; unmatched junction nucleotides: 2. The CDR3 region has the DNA TGCGCCAGCAGCACGGGACAGTATGGCTACACCTTC. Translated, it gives CASSTGQYGYTF.

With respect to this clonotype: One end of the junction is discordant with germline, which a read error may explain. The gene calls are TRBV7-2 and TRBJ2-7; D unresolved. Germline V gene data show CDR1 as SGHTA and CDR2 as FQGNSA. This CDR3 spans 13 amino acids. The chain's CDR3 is CASSLNGPYEQYF. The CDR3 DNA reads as TGCGCCAGCAGCTTGAACGGTCCCTACGAGCAGTACTTC. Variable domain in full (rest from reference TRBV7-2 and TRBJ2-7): GAGVSQSPSNKVTEKGKDVELRCDPISGHTALYWYRQSLGQGLEFLIYFQGNSAPDKSGLPSDRFSAERTGGSVSTLTIQRTQQEDSAVYLCASSLNGPYEQYFGPGTRLTVT.

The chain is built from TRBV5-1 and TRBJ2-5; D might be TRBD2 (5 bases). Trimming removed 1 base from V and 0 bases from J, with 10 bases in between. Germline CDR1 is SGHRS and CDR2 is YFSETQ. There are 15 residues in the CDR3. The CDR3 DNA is TGCGCCAGCAGCTTGAGCGTGACTAACCAAGAGACCCAGTACTTC. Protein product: CASSLSVTNQETQYF.

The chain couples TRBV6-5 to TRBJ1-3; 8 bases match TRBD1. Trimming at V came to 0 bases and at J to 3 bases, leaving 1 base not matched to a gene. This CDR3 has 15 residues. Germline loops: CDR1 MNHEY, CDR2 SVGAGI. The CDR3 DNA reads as TGTGCCAGCAGTTACTCGACAGGGGTTGGAAACACCATATATTTT. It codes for CASSYSTGVGNTIYF.

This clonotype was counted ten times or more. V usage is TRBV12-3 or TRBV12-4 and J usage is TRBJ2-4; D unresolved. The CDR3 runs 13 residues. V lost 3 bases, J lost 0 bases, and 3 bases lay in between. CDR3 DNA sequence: TGTGCCAGCAGTTTCTCAGCCAAAAACATTCAGTACTTC. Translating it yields CASSFSAKNIQYF.

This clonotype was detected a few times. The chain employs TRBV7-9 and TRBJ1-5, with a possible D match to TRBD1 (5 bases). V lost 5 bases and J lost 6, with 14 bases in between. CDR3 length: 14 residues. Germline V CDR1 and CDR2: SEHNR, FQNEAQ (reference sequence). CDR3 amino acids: CASSPTSGAQPQHF. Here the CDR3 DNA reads TGTGCCAGCAGCCCGACGTCTGGGGCTCAGCCCCAGCATTTT. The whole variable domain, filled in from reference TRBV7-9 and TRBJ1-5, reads DTGVSQNPRHKITKRGQNVTFRCDPISEHNRLYWYRQTLGQGPEFLTYFQNEAQLEKSRLLSDRFSAERPKGSFSTLEIQRTEQGDSAMYLCASSPTSGAQPQHFGDGTRLSIL.

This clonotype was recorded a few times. The CDR3 nucleotides read TGTGCCAACATGGGGGGGGCCAAACCAGTATCGCTGGATGCTTGCGAGCAGTACTTC. This codes for CANMGGAKPVSLDACEQYF. V is TRBV5-5 and J is TRBJ2-7; D perhaps matches TRBD2 (7 bases). This CDR3 region has 19 residues. Germline V lookup: CDR1 SGHKS, CDR2 YYEKEE (reference sequence). Trimming removed 9 bases from V and 6 bases from J, with 37 bases in between. Using reference TRBV5-5 and TRBJ2-7 for the parts outside the CDR3, the full variable domain is DAGVTQSPTHLIKTRGQQVTLRCSPISGHKSVSWYQQVLGQGPQFIFQYYEKEERGRGNFPDRFSARQFPNYSSELNVNALLLGDSALYLCANMGGAKPVSLDACEQYFGPGTRLTVT.

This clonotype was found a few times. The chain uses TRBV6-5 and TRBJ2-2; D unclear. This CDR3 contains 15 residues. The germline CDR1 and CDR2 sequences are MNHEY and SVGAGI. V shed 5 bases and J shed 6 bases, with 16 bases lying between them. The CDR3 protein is CASSRRSGTSGELFF. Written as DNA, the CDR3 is TGTGCCAGCAGTCGACGTTCCGGAACCTCCGGGGAGCTGTTTTTT.